The 7 T cell receptor beta chains given below trace back to one sample, sequenced in a study of blood T cells in healthy people across ages. The authors ran a second PCR of 7 to 11 cycles using a sample-barcoded 5' primer and a J-beta primer mix. TCRdb ran MiXCR on the 5' RACE reads and lists one entry per CDR3 protein. The sample holds about 930,000 distinct CDR3 sequences, under 35% seen once. This sample also appeared in a second study, on T cells of mothers and their children.

Input material: blood. These TCRs come from a woman aged 40 to 55 in good health.

Turning to this clonotype: At one of its ends the junction is not consistent with the germline gene, which may arise from a read error. V usage is TRBV18 and J usage is TRBJ2-5; D gene unclear. The CDR3 totals 14 residues. Germline-derived CDR1 and CDR2 are KGHSH and LQKENI. CDR3 DNA sequence: TGTGCCAGCTCAAAGGTAGCTCAACAAGAGACCCGGTACTTC. The encoded protein is CASSKVAQQETRYF.

The V gene is TRBV5-1, the J gene TRBJ2-5, with TRBD1 matching over 10 bases. In germline, CDR1 is SGHRS, CDR2 YFSETQ. The V and J ends lost 4 bases and 5 bases, in that order; junction bases with no gene match: 8. The CDR3 consists of 15 residues. This chain's CDR3 is CASSSGQGEMETQYF. CDR3 coding DNA: TGCGCCAGCAGCAGTGGACAGGGGGAGATGGAGACCCAGTACTTC. Full variable domain (missing parts from reference TRBV5-1 and TRBJ2-5): KAGVTQTPRYLIKTRGQQVTLSCSPISGHRSVSWYQQTPGQGLQFLFEYFSETQRNKGNFPGRFSGRQFSNSRSEMNVSTLELGDSALYLCASSSGQGEMETQYFGPGTRLLVL.

This chain links TRBV20-1 with TRBJ2-1; 8 nucleotides line up with TRBD2. V was pared by 5 bases and J by 6 bases, with 9 bases of the junction left unmatched. CDR1 and CDR2 (germline): DFQATT, SNEGSKA (reference sequence). The CDR3 is made up of 14 amino acids. The CDR3 sequence: CSAPTGLGANEQFF. The CDR3 DNA reads as TGCAGTGCTCCGACGGGACTAGGAGCCAATGAGCAGTTCTTC.

This clonotype was seen ten or more times. Written as DNA, the CDR3 is TGCAGCGTTGAATCAGGGTTCTACAATGAGCAGTTCTTC. It yields the protein CSVESGFYNEQFF. This chain uses TRBV29-1 with TRBJ2-1, with a tentative D call TRBD1 (5 bases). CDR3 length: 13 residues. The germline V gene encodes CDR1 SQVTM and CDR2 ANQGSEA. V gave up 2 bases and J gave up 3 bases, with 8 bases separating them.

A few counts support this clonotype. This chain links TRBV20-1 with TRBJ2-1; 11 bases agree with TRBD1. In germline, CDR1 is DFQATT, CDR2 SNEGSKA (reference sequence). V shed 6 bases and J 10 bases; nucleotides not matched to a gene: 8. This CDR3 has 13 residues. CDR3 nucleotide sequence: TGCAGTGCAAGCAGGGGACAGGGGGGCGAGCAGTTCTTC. It yields the protein CSASRGQGGEQFF.

This clonotype occurred a few times. This chain links TRBV11-3 with TRBJ2-2; the D is unclear. In germline, CDR1 is SGHNT, CDR2 YENEEA. The CDR3 extends over 12 amino acids. The V end lost 8 bases, the J end lost 6 bases, and 10 bases lay between the germline ends. The DNA of the CDR3 is TGTGCCAGCTCCCAAGGCCCCGGGGAGCTGTTTTTT. The encoded protein is CASSQGPGELFF.

J is TRBJ1-2 and V is TRBV29-1; TRBD1 might be the D (5 bases). Trimming removed 3 bases from V and 4 bases from J, with 15 bases in between. The CDR3 spans 14 residues. CDR1 is SQVTM and CDR2 is ANQGSEA in the germline V gene. Written as DNA, the CDR3 is TGCAGCGTTGACCCAGGAACTGGGGCCTATGGCTACACCTTC. The encoded protein is CSVDPGTGAYGYTF.